The next 18 T cell receptor beta chains were all read from a single sample in a study of T cell changes during pregnancy in multiple sclerosis. Clones were sequenced by immunoSEQ multiplex PCR, and TCRdb holds only the in-frame ones, with some missing. The sample shows some 85,000 clones, about 94% of them seen only once. The input for sequencing was peripheral blood, taken in the third trimester of pregnancy. These receptors all come from a female donor with multiple sclerosis, enrolled in a pregnancy study.

The V call is TRBV4-2, the J call TRBJ1-4; D may be TRBD1 (5 bases). Trimming shortened V by 0 bases and J by 7 bases, and 15 bases separated the two germline ends. CDR1 and CDR2 (germline): LGHNA, YNFKEQ. The length of the CDR3 is 16 residues. Written as DNA, the CDR3 is TGTGCCAGCAGCCAAGATGTCGGGGGTGGTAGTGAAAAACTGTTTTTT. It yields the protein CASSQDVGGGSEKLFF.

V gene TRBV11-2 combines with J gene TRBJ1-5; 9 positions agree with TRBD1. Germline V gives CDR1 SGHAT, CDR2 FQNNGV. Trimming took 1 base from V and 1 from J; bases not matched to a gene: 11. The CDR3 is made up of 19 amino acids. CDR3 nucleotide sequence: TGTGCCAGCAGCTTAGTGCCGGGACAGGGTCTGGAGAGCAATCAGCCCCAGCATTTT. Translation gives CASSLVPGQGLESNQPQHF.

About this clone itself: At one end the junction does not follow the germline gene, possibly because of a read error. The chain uses TRBV5-1 and TRBJ2-3, with D possibly TRBD1 on 5 matching bases. Germline CDR1 and CDR2: SGHRS and YFSETQ. The length of the CDR3 is 13 residues. The CDR3 region is CASSFQGRRYAVF. Written as DNA, the CDR3 is TGCGCCAGCAGCTTCCAGGGTCGCAGATACGCAGTATTT.

The V and J genes are TRBV2 and TRBJ2-3; D perhaps matches TRBD2 (5 bases). The germline V gene encodes CDR1 SNHLY and CDR2 FYNNEI. Deletions cut 10 bases from V and 2 bases from J, with 16 bases between. CDR3 length: 14 amino acids. CDR3 sequence reads: CATSKGWYTDTQYF. The CDR3 DNA is TGTGCCACTAGCAAGGGTTGGTACACAGATACGCAGTATTTT.

The V gene is TRBV7-9, the J gene TRBJ1-2; maybe TRBD1 (6 bases). Germline CDR1 is SEHNR and CDR2 is FQNEAQ (reference sequence). The CDR3 sequence is 16 residues long. Trimming pared 3 bases from V and 4 bases from J, leaving 18 bases between. The DNA of the CDR3 is TGTGCCAGCAGCTTTACAGGGCGGAAATCTTTCTATGGCTACACCTTC. It specifies CASSFTGRKSFYGYTF.

CDR3: CASSSPILGGTPEQYF. CDR3 bases: TGCGCCAGCAGCTCCCCGATTTTGGGGGGGACACCCGAGCAGTACTTC. The V call is TRBV5-1, the J call TRBJ2-7; a possible D gene is TRBD2 (7 bases). Germline V gene sequence: CDR1 SGHRS, CDR2 YFSETQ. Trimming pared 3 bases from V and 6 bases from J, leaving 22 bases between. This CDR3 is built from 16 residues.

The chain couples TRBV28 to TRBJ2-3, with 7 bases identical to TRBD2. The CDR3 spans 15 residues. The germline gives CDR1 MDHEN, CDR2 SYDVKM. J was trimmed by 1 base and V by 2 bases; bases with no gene match: 3. The CDR3: CASSLAGAGTDTQYF. CDR3 bases: TGTGCCAGCAGTTTAGCGGGAGCAGGCACAGATACGCAGTATTTT.

The chain uses TRBV5-1 and TRBJ2-3; maybe TRBD2 (6 bases). V dropped 0 bases and J dropped 2 bases, with 13 bases sitting between them. Germline V gene lookup returns CDR1 SGHRS and CDR2 YFSETQ. There are 16 residues in the CDR3. DNA for the CDR3: TGCGCCAGCAGCTTGGGGGGAGGAGGTTCCACAGATACGCAGTATTTT. This codes for CASSLGGGGSTDTQYF.

The CDR3 spells CASSETRDIYYEQYF. CDR3 bases: TGTGCCAGCAGTGAAACAAGGGACATCTACTACGAGCAGTACTTC. The chain employs TRBV2 and TRBJ2-7, with D perhaps TRBD1 (6 bases). Germline lookup yields CDR1 SNHLY and CDR2 FYNNEI. The CDR3 spans 15 residues. V lost 2 bases and J lost 3, with 14 bases in between.

V and J are TRBV6-5 and TRBJ2-4; tentative D call: TRBD2 (7 bases). The V end was cut by 5 bases, the J end by 3 bases, with 14 bases between. Germline V gives CDR1 MNHEY, CDR2 SVGAGI. The CDR3 sequence is 15 residues long. The CDR3 nucleotides read TGTGCCAGCAGTCCCCGGGGGGCTAGCAAAAACATTCAGTACTTC. Translated, it gives CASSPRGASKNIQYF.

The chain is built from TRBV7-6 and TRBJ2-1; D remains unclear. Germline assignment: CDR1 SGHVS and CDR2 FNYEAQ. The V and J ends lost 0 bases and 4 bases respectively, with 13 bases between them. The CDR3 runs to 16 residues. CDR3 DNA: TGTGCCAGCAGCTTAGCCTCGGCAGGTCGGTACAATGAGCAGTTCTTC. Translation: CASSLASAGRYNEQFF.

The chain uses TRBV4-2 and TRBJ1-1, with D unresolved. The ends were cut back, 5 bases at V and 6 bases at J, with 16 bases in the middle. This CDR3 region has 14 residues. The germline V gene encodes CDR1 LGHNA and CDR2 YNFKEQ. The CDR3 DNA sequence: TGTGCCAGCAGCTCGGTCGGGGTGGAGGCTGAAGCTTTCTTT. Its protein product is CASSSVGVEAEAFF.

This sequence joins TRBV30 and TRBJ2-2; 9 bases match TRBD1. The CDR3 spans 15 residues. Germline CDR1 and CDR2: GTSNPN and SVGIG (reference sequence). With V trimmed by 5 bases and J by 2 bases, 6 bases remained unmatched. This CDR3 is CAWATGGTNTGELFF. The CDR3 DNA sequence: TGTGCCTGGGCTACAGGGGGCACAAACACCGGGGAGCTGTTTTTT.

The chain uses TRBV15 and TRBJ1-1; 10 bases are a match to TRBD1. Unmatched junction bases numbered 13, after V lost 0 bases and J lost 9 bases. Germline CDR1 and CDR2: LNHNV and YYDKDF (reference sequence). The CDR3 loop spans 17 amino acids. CDR3 in DNA: TGTGCCACCAGCAGAGATTGGGGGGACAGGGGAGAGAGGAAAGCTTTCTTT. This sequence encodes CATSRDWGDRGERKAFF.

This chain joins TRBV4-3 and TRBJ1-2; 7 bases are a match to TRBD1. This CDR3 region has 17 residues. Germline-derived CDR1 and CDR2 are LGHNA and YSLEER. V shed 3 bases and J 3 bases; nucleotides not matched to a gene: 13. Here the CDR3 reads CASSQSRTTGRDYGYTF. Here the CDR3 DNA reads TGCGCCAGCAGCCAGTCAAGGACGACAGGGCGGGACTATGGCTACACCTTC.

The chain combines TRBV6-1 with TRBJ2-7, with D maybe TRBD2 (6 bases). Trimming left V 4 bases short and J 6 bases short, with 22 bases between. The length of the CDR3 is 16 residues. Germline V gives CDR1 MNHNS, CDR2 SASEGT. The CDR3 protein is CASSGASGTSLGEQYF. CDR3 nucleotides: TGTGCCAGCAGTGGGGCCTCAGGGACTTCGCTGGGCGAGCAGTACTTC.

This chain connects TRBV5-1 to TRBJ2-3; D is possibly TRBD2 (6 bases). Germline lookup yields CDR1 SGHRS and CDR2 YFSETQ. Trimming pared 0 bases from V and 1 base from J, leaving 9 bases between. The CDR3 is made up of 15 amino acids. Here the CDR3 reads CASSLGGTRTDTQYF. The CDR3 DNA reads as TGCGCCAGCAGCTTGGGCGGGACTCGCACAGATACGCAGTATTTT.

This clone was observed once. This chain links TRBV5-6 with TRBJ1-3, with D perhaps TRBD1 (5 bases). The CDR3 spans 14 residues. Germline CDR1 SGHDT, CDR2 YYEEEE. Trimming shortened V by 4 bases and J by 10 bases, and 18 bases separated the two germline ends. CDR3 region: CASSTGRQGRTIYF. In DNA, the CDR3 is TGTGCCAGCAGCACAGGAAGGCAGGGTCGGACCATATATTTT.